This TCR beta chain was obtained from a study of blood T cell repertoires in COVID-19 (dated by TCRdb to between 2020 and 2021). For context, the study as a whole: The collaborator samples originated in the United States, Italy and Spain and spanned the acute and convalescent phases of COVID-19. The prospective study material was composed of cDNA or gDNA derived from T cells, B-cell-depleted T cells, or PBMCs. Deeply sampled blood TCRbeta repertoires from subjects exposed to, actively infected with, or recovered from COVID-19 were included in the dataset. The repertoires were released in a freely available public database intended as a resource for research on the immune response to SARS-CoV-2. The samples were drawn from two sources: the first 160 participants of the ongoing ImmuneRACE study, and 1,000 to 1,500 subjects contributed by 6 global collaborators. Nearly every sample came with metadata listing a de-identified subject ID, COVID-19 status, age in years and sex. HLA class I and class II types, where available, came from metadata supplied by the sample provider rather than from assay-based typing.

The immunoSEQ Assay, a bias-controlled multiplex PCR, was used to amplify TCRbeta CDR3 regions from genomic DNA. As for the authors' bioinformatics: The number of nucleated cells in each sample was estimated by amplification of reference gene primers within the assay. To quantify the absolute abundance of each unique TCRbeta CDR3 rearrangement, sequence reads were collapsed and filtered. Productive Simpson clonality was computed per sample as the square root of Simpson's diversity index over productive rearrangements. TCRdb's version of the immuneACCESS table is confined to in-frame rearrangements and falls short of the full clone set. An unresolved V gene accounts for under half of the shortfall where checked; the remainder is of unknown origin. That table supplies the V and J calls and clone size; D and trimming were determined from the DNA. The sample contains some 320,000 clones, roughly 86% of them found a single time. The top ten constitute 2.5% to 3.5% of the sample.

Broad study findings and their caveats: How much clinical and demographic metadata was included differed by source and by participant, and the metadata was provided uncurated.

This clone occurred once. The clone's antigen remains unknown. Base-call qualities are not available, and no considerably larger clone is one nucleotide away. From the germline V gene, CDR1 is MDHEN and CDR2 is SYDVKM. The CDR3 spans 15 residues, from the cysteine through the phenylalanine. Only the CDR3 DNA is retained, 45 bases long and in frame from the first base. Deletion took 1 base off V and 0 bases off J, with a span of 7 bases between the germline ends. Participants in the prospective study were enrolled through a virtual design, were aged 18 to 89 years, and lived in under 25 United States geographic areas. To assign participants to cohorts, the prospective study relied on clinical history that participants themselves reported in a screening survey and a study questionnaire. Exposed participants had been in contact with someone with a PCR-confirmed or clinician-diagnosed COVID-19 case within 2 weeks of study entry. In the prospective study, mobile phlebotomists collected whole blood, serum and a nasopharyngeal or oropharyngeal swab from each participant. Participants in the prospective study had the option to provide additional blood draws and questionnaires over a roughly 2-month period. Before DNA extraction, prospective study blood samples were shipped either frozen or at room temperature.

This receptor was taken from a woman aged 45-59 years who had been exposed to COVID-19. The chain is encoded by TRBV28 joined to TRBJ1-3, with the D gene uncertain. The specimen sequenced was PBMCs or T cells enriched from blood (not recorded which). Read as DNA, the sequence is TGTGCCAGCAGTTTATCCCTGAGCTCTGGAAACACCATATATTTT. This codes for CASSLSLSSGNTIYF.